One sample yielded the 5 T cell receptor beta chains listed below, sequenced in a study of siplizumab effects on memory and regulatory T cells. TCRdb keeps only in-frame clones here, not all; method: immunoSEQ multiplex PCR. The sample has about 120,000 clones, roughly 92% seen once; the top ten hold 1.3%. The specimen sequenced was CD4+ T cells sorted from blood. Every receptor here comes from a human donor in good health.

The chain joins TRBV19 to TRBJ1-2; the D is unclear. The CDR3 is made up of 12 amino acids. Trimming removed 6 bases at V and 1 base at J, with 6 bases between. The germline V gene encodes CDR1 LNHDA and CDR2 SQIVND (reference sequence). The CDR3, as DNA: TGTGCCAGTAGATTTGATAACTATGGCTACACCTTC. Its protein is CASRFDNYGYTF.

The CDR3 spells CASSGGLAGGELFF. CDR3 DNA sequence: TGTGCCAGCTCAGGCGGGCTAGCGGGTGGGGAGCTGTTTTTT. This chain joins TRBV2 and TRBJ2-2; 8 bases line up with TRBD2. Per germline, CDR1 SNHLY and CDR2 FYNNEI. V lost 8 bases to trimming and J lost 8 bases; unmatched junction nucleotides: 10. The CDR3 extends over 14 amino acids. Filled out from reference TRBV2 and TRBJ2-2, the complete variable domain reads EPEVTQTPSHQVTQMGQEVILRCVPISNHLYFYWYRQILGQKVEFLVSFYNNEISEKSEIFDDQFSVERPDGSNFTLKIRSTKLEDSAMYFCASSGGLAGGELFFGEGSRLTVL.

This chain uses TRBV6-1 with TRBJ1-2; 8 bases are shared with TRBD1. With 6 bases clipped from V and 4 bases from J, the junction kept 4 bases outside the gene matches. Germline lookup yields CDR1 MNHNS and CDR2 SASEGT. The CDR3 extends over 13 amino acids. The CDR3 DNA is TGTGCCAGCAGGGACAGGGCCGGCTATGGCTACACCTTC. This gives the protein CASRDRAGYGYTF.

J is TRBJ2-7 and V is TRBV6-6; 9 bases are a match to TRBD2. This CDR3 comprises 12 residues. The ends lost 8 bases at V and 4 bases at J; junction bases unmatched: 3. Per germline, CDR1 MNHNY and CDR2 SVGAGI (reference sequence). CDR3 sequence: CASGTSFYEQYF. Written as DNA, the CDR3 is TGTGCCAGCGGGACTAGCTTTTACGAGCAGTACTTC.

The V and J genes are TRBV5-1 and TRBJ1-5; TRBD1 is a possible D gene (6 bases). This CDR3 contains 16 residues. With 4 bases removed from V and 0 bases from J, the gap between germline ends came to 14 bases. Germline lookup yields CDR1 SGHRS and CDR2 YFSETQ. The CDR3 DNA reads as TGCGCCAGCAGCCCGGAGGGGGTGGGTAGCAATCAGCCCCAGCATTTT. Protein sequence: CASSPEGVGSNQPQHF.